The 17 T cell receptor beta chains below come from one sample, sequenced in a study of blood T cells in healthy people across ages. Together with a sample-barcoded 5' primer, a J-beta primer mix was included in a second PCR lasting about 7 to 11 cycles. MiXCR, applied by TCRdb to the 5' RACE reads, yields one record per CDR3 protein. The sample lists over a million distinct CDR3 sequences; 40% to 50% were seen once. Sample: blood. The receptors derive from a woman in her sixties or seventies in good health.

This chain joins TRBV7-9 and TRBJ2-4; the D call may be TRBD1 or TRBD2 (5 bases each). The DNA end lines up better with TRBJ2-7; the J call may be wrong. The CDR3 loop spans 19 amino acids. Germline V gene lookup returns CDR1 SEHNR and CDR2 FQNEAQ (reference sequence). The CDR3 region is CASSLVGVRTQTLTYEQYF. The DNA for the CDR3 is TGTGCCAGCAGCTTAGTGGGGGTCAGGACCCAGACACTGACCTACGAGCAGTACTTC.

J is TRBJ1-2 and V is TRBV12-3 or TRBV12-4; D is unclear. This CDR3 contains 13 residues. V shed 6 bases and J shed 2 bases, with 10 bases lying between them. The CDR3 DNA follows: TGTGCCAGCAGCCACGGACCCAACTATGGCTACACCTTC. It yields the protein CASSHGPNYGYTF.

A few counts support this clonotype. The chain carries TRBV7-6 and TRBJ2-5, with TRBD2 matching 11 bases. The J call may be mistaken, given a closer DNA end match to TRBJ2-7. The CDR3 has 16 residues. CDR1 and CDR2 (germline): SGHVS, FNYEAQ. The CDR3 bases are TGTGCCAGCAGCTTAGGCGGCACTAGCGGGAGATACGAGCAGTACTTC. Translation gives CASSLGGTSGRYEQYF.

The table lists this clonotype with a few counts. The chain uses TRBV6-5 and TRBJ1-1; 7 positions agree with TRBD1. Per germline, CDR1 MNHEY and CDR2 SVGAGI. This CDR3 has 16 amino acids. With 4 bases clipped from V and 4 bases from J, the junction kept 12 bases outside the gene matches. This CDR3 reads CASSSHSLHRGTEAFF. The CDR3 coding sequence is TGTGCCAGCAGTTCCCATAGCCTTCACAGGGGCACTGAAGCTTTCTTT.

This clonotype was counted only a few times. V usage is TRBV29-1 and J usage is TRBJ2-1, with 8 bases fitting TRBD2. V was pared by 2 bases and J by 7 bases, with 7 bases of the junction left unmatched. The CDR3 has 14 residues. Germline V gene lookup returns CDR1 SQVTM and CDR2 ANQGSEA. The CDR3 DNA reads TGCAGCGTTGAACGGGAGGGCCTGGGGAATGAGCAGTTCTTC. It translates to CSVEREGLGNEQFF.

The chain combines TRBV29-1 with TRBJ2-7; TRBD1 matches 9 bases. Germline CDR1 reads SQVTM; CDR2 reads ANQGSEA. The CDR3 runs to 14 residues. The J segment lost 1 base and the V segment lost 2 bases, leaving 3 bases of the junction unmatched. CDR3 protein: CSVETGQGSYEQYF. The CDR3 DNA follows: TGCAGCGTTGAAACGGGACAGGGTTCCTACGAGCAGTACTTC.

The chain has TRBV11-2 and TRBJ1-1; no reliable D call. The V gene lost 5 bases and the J gene lost 2 bases, with 15 bases spanning the gap. The CDR3 covers 15 residues. CDR1 and CDR2 from the germline V gene are SGHAT and FQNNGV. CDR3 bases: TGTGCCAGCAGCCCCTACCGTTACATCAACACTGAAGCTTTCTTT. Its translation is CASSPYRYINTEAFF.

The CDR3 here is CASSEIFGGRSQETQYF. CDR3 nucleotide sequence: TGTGCCAGCAGTGAAATATTTGGCGGGAGGAGTCAAGAGACCCAGTACTTC. This chain uses TRBV2 with TRBJ2-5; 8 bases are a match to TRBD2. The germline V gene encodes CDR1 SNHLY and CDR2 FYNNEI. V lost 2 bases to trimming and J lost 2 bases; unmatched junction nucleotides: 10. CDR3 length: 17 residues.

Concerning this clonotype: A much larger clone differs from this one at a single base, so this may be a read error. CDR3 nucleotide sequence: TGTGCCATCAGTAGCAGCTCCTACAATGAGCAGTACTTC. It translates to CAISSSSYNEQYF. This chain connects TRBV10-3 to TRBJ2-1, with D hard to call. The J call may be wrong; the DNA end is better matched by TRBJ2-7. CDR1 and CDR2 (germline): ENHRY, SYGVKD. CDR3 length equals 13 residues.

The chain is built from TRBV5-1 and TRBJ2-5; TRBD2 aligns across 8 bases. The better agreement between TRBJ2-7 and the DNA end casts doubt on the J call. Germline CDR1 reads SGHRS; CDR2 reads YFSETQ. CDR3 length: 15 amino acids. The CDR3 here is CASSRSGRGVHEQYF. The CDR3 nucleotides read TGCGCCAGCAGCCGCAGCGGGAGAGGTGTGCACGAGCAGTACTTC.

The chain carries TRBV20-1 and TRBJ2-7, with TRBD1 matching over 10 bases. This CDR3 spans 14 amino acids. In germline, CDR1 is DFQATT, CDR2 SNEGSKA (reference sequence). With V trimmed by 3 bases and J by 1 base, 3 bases remained unmatched. The CDR3 sequence is CSARDRGRSYEQYF. The CDR3 DNA reads as TGCAGTGCTAGGGACAGGGGGAGGTCCTACGAGCAGTACTTC.

This chain connects TRBV10-3 to TRBJ2-7; D gene uncertain. From germline, CDR1 is ENHRY and CDR2 SYGVKD. V dropped 6 bases and J dropped 1 base, with 10 bases sitting between them. The CDR3 totals 13 residues. CDR3 sequence reads: CAIRDLDSYEQYF. CDR3 DNA: TGTGCCATCAGGGACCTAGATTCCTACGAGCAGTACTTC.

V usage is TRBV12-3 or TRBV12-4 and J usage is TRBJ2-5; 10 bases line up with TRBD1. Trimming cost V 4 bases and J 5 bases; bases outside gene matches: 10. This CDR3 is 16 amino acids long. CDR3 DNA: TGTGCCAGCAGTTCAGGGGACAGGGGATGGGGGGAGACCCAGTACTTC. Amino acid sequence: CASSSGDRGWGETQYF.

The V call is TRBV9, the J call TRBJ2-2, with 7 bases matching TRBD1. The CDR3 is 16 residues long. Germline values: CDR1 SGDLS, CDR2 YYNGEE. With 4 bases clipped from V and 2 bases from J, the junction kept 8 bases outside the gene matches. The CDR3 sequence: CASSPQNRGNTGELFF. The CDR3, as DNA: TGTGCCAGCAGCCCTCAGAACAGGGGCAACACCGGGGAGCTGTTTTTT.

The chain is built from TRBV15 and TRBJ1-1, with TRBD1 as a possible D gene (5 bases). The germline V gene encodes CDR1 LNHNV and CDR2 YYDKDF (reference sequence). Trimming removed 0 bases from V and 6 bases from J, with 14 bases in between. The CDR3 consists of 15 residues. The CDR3, as DNA: TGTGCCACCAGCAGAGAGTCAGGGTATCAATCTGAAGCTTTCTTT. It encodes CATSRESGYQSEAFF.

V usage is TRBV10-3 and J usage is TRBJ2-3; TRBD2 agrees at 8 bases. Germline V lookup: CDR1 ENHRY, CDR2 SYGVKD. Trimming cost V 3 bases and J 6 bases; bases outside gene matches: 8. The CDR3 has 15 amino acids. Written as DNA, the CDR3 is TGTGCCATCAGTGATGGCGGGAGGCTGTTGGATACGCAGTATTTT. It specifies CAISDGGRLLDTQYF.

The chain recombines TRBV10-3 with TRBJ1-2; 7 positions agree with TRBD1. The CDR3 sequence is 15 residues long. The J segment lost 3 bases and the V segment lost 2 bases, leaving 6 bases of the junction unmatched. CDR1 ENHRY and CDR2 SYGVKD come from the germline V gene. The DNA of the CDR3 is TGTGCCATCAGTGAGGAAGACAGGGCCGACTATGGCTACACCTTC. Protein product: CAISEEDRADYGYTF.